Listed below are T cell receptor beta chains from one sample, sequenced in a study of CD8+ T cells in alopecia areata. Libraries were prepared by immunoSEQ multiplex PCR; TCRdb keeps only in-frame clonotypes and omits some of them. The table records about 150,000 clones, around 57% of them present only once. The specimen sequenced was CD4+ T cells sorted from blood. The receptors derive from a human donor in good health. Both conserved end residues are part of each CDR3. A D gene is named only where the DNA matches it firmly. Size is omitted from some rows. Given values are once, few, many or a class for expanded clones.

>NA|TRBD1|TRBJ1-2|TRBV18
CASSQGQNYGYTF
TGTGCCAGCTCACAGGGACAGAACTATGGCTACACCTTC
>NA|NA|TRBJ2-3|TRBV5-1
CATKTGSEDTQYF
TGCGCCACGAAAACAGGGAGTGAAGATACGCAGTATTTT
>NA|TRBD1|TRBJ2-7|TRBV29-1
CSVASRTGVLGEQYF
TGCAGCGTTGCGAGCCGGACAGGGGTTCTCGGCGAGCAGTACTTC
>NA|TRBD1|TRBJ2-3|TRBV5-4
CASSLGAGGRDTQYF
TGTGCCAGCAGCTTGGGGGCAGGGGGTAGAGATACGCAGTATTTT
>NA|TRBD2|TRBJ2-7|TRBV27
CASSWAGTSVYEQYF
TGTGCCAGCAGTTGGGCCGGGACTAGCGTCTACGAGCAGTACTTC
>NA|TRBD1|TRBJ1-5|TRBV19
CASSGGIQPQHF
TGTGCCAGCTCAGGGGGCATTCAGCCCCAGCATTTT
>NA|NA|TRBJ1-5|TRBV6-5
CASSYRGGQPQHF
TGTGCCAGCAGTTACAGGGGTGGACAGCCCCAGCATTTT
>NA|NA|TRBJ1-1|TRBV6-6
CASSYGTGQNTEAFF
TGTGCCAGCAGTTATGGGACGGGCCAGAACACTGAAGCTTTCTTT
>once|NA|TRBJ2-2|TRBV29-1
CSVAQGVGELFF
TGCAGCGTTGCACAGGGAGTTGGGGAGCTGTTTTTT
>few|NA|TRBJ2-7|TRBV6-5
CASSSPSDSYEQYF
TGTGCCAGCAGTTCCCCTAGCGACTCCTACGAGCAGTACTTC
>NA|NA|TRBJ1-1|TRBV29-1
CSVVPMNTEAFF
TGCAGCGTTGTACCAATGAACACTGAAGCTTTCTTT
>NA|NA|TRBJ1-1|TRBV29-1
CSVAENTEAFF
TGCAGCGTCGCAGAGAACACTGAAGCTTTCTTT
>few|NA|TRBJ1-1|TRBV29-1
CSVEQNTEAFF
TGCAGCGTTGAACAGAACACTGAAGCTTTCTTT
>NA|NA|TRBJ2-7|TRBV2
CASSDAGNHEQYF
TGTGCCAGCAGTGACGCAGGGAACCACGAGCAGTACTTC
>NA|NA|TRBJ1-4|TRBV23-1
CASSQCSEKLFF
TGCGCCAGCAGTCAATGCTCTGAAAAACTGTTTTTT
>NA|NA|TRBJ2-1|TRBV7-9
CASRAGTRGLYEQFF
TGTGCCAGCAGAGCCGGGACCCGAGGGCTCTATGAGCAGTTCTTC
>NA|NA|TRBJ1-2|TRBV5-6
CASSPYVGYGGYTF
TGTGCCAGCAGCCCCTATGTAGGGTATGGGGGCTACACCTTC
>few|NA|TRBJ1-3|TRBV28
CASIFGRTGNTIYF
TGTGCCAGCATCTTCGGCAGGACTGGAAACACCATATATTTT
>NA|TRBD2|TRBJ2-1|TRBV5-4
CASVLAGGNYNEQFF
TGTGCCAGCGTTTTAGCGGGAGGGAACTACAATGAGCAGTTCTTC
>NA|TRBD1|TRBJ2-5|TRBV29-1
CSFGQGQETQYF
TGCAGCTTCGGACAGGGGCAAGAGACCCAGTACTTC
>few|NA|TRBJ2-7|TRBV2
CASSEFMGGYSYEQYF
TGTGCCAGCAGTGAATTTATGGGCGGATACTCCTACGAGCAGTACTTC
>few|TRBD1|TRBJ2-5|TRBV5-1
CASSFTTGKQETQYF
TGCGCCAGCAGCTTCACGACAGGGAAACAAGAGACCCAGTACTTC
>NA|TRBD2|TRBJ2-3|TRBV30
CAWSQLGLAGDSTDTQYF
TGTGCCTGGAGTCAACTAGGACTAGCGGGAGATAGCACAGATACGCAGTATTTT
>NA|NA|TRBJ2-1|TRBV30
CAWSARNEQFF
TGTGCCTGGAGTGCTCGCAACGAGCAGTTCTTC
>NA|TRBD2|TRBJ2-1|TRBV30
CAFPRSGSGRRNEQFF
TGTGCCTTCCCACGTTCAGGTAGCGGGAGGCGGAATGAGCAGTTCTTC
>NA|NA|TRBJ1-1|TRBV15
CATQEESAWGEAFF
TGTGCCACCCAGGAGGAGAGTGCGTGGGGAGAAGCTTTCTTT
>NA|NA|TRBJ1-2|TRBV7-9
CASSSDHGNYGYTF
TGTGCCAGCAGCTCCGACCACGGCAACTATGGCTACACCTTC
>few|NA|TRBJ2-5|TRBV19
CASSIGGVHQETQYF
TGTGCCAGTAGTATTGGTGGGGTTCACCAAGAGACCCAGTACTTC
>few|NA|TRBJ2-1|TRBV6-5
CASNPRQGRGNEQFF
TGTGCCAGCAATCCAAGACAGGGGAGGGGCAATGAGCAGTTCTTC
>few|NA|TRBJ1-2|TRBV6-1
CASSGSRDVGGYTF
TGTGCCAGCAGTGGGTCCCGGGATGTTGGAGGCTACACCTTC
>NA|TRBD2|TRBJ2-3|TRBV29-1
CSVAEISGRMVVRTDTQYF
TGCAGCGTTGCGGAGATTAGCGGGAGAATGGTCGTGAGGACAGATACGCAGTATTTT